One sample yielded the 12 T cell receptor beta chains listed below, sequenced in a study of human T cells and chemical hapten exposure. As for time point: pre-sensitization, week 0. The treatment is: therapeutic diphenylcyclopropenone sensitization with weekly scalp DPC. MiXCR, applied by TCRdb to the RACE reads, yields one record per CDR3 protein. The table has 200,000 to 300,000 distinct CDR3 sequences, 7.5% to 9% seen once; the top ten hold approximately 2.2%. Specimen: whole blood, collected in connection with sensitization to the hapten diphenylcyclopropenone (DPC). The receptors were sampled from a middle-aged woman with alopecia areata. Some clones in this sample may be carry-over from other donors' samples.

V usage is TRBV6-5 and J usage is TRBJ2-1; 11 bases fit TRBD2. The CDR3 contains 15 residues. CDR1 and CDR2 from the germline V gene are MNHEY and SVGAGI. V shed 6 bases, J shed 4 bases, and the junction held 5 bases outside the gene matches. This CDR3 reads CASREGLAEYNEQFF. The DNA for the CDR3 is TGTGCCAGCAGGGAGGGACTAGCGGAGTACAATGAGCAGTTCTTC.

The CDR3, as DNA: TGTGCCAGCAGTTTCTTCGCGGTCACAGATACGCAGTATTTT. Protein: CASSFFAVTDTQYF. The V and J genes are TRBV27 and TRBJ2-3, with D unresolved. CDR3 length equals 14 residues. The V gene lost 3 bases and the J gene lost 2 bases, with 9 bases spanning the gap. Per germline, CDR1 MNHEY and CDR2 SMNVEV (reference sequence).

This clonotype was seen a few times. The rearrangement uses TRBV12-3 or TRBV12-4 and TRBJ2-1; weak D call: TRBD1 (6 bases). Trimming cost V 6 bases and J 7 bases, with 22 bases left between them. CDR3 length: 16 residues. The CDR3 loop reads CASRLTTGLGRNEQFF. In DNA form, the CDR3 reads TGTGCCAGCAGGCTCACTACAGGGTTGGGTAGAAATGAGCAGTTCTTC.

This clonotype has a count of ten or more. The chain joins TRBV4-1 to TRBJ2-7; 8 bases fit TRBD1. The CDR3 covers 14 residues. CDR1 and CDR2 from the germline V gene are MGHRA and YSYEKL. The V gene end was trimmed by 3 bases and the J gene end by 2 bases; junction bases not matched to a gene: 3. Written as DNA, the CDR3 is TGCGCCAGCAGCCAGGACAGGGACCCCTACGAGCAGTACTTC. This encodes CASSQDRDPYEQYF.

This clonotype came up a few times. The J gene is TRBJ1-4, the V gene TRBV11-1, with D maybe TRBD1 (6 bases). The V gene's germline CDR1 is SGHAT and CDR2 FQDESV (reference sequence). V lost 4 bases and J 14 bases, leaving 14 bases between the germline ends. CDR3 length: 12 residues. The CDR3 loop reads CASSSGGGRLFF. For the CDR3, the DNA is TGTGCCAGCAGCTCGGGGGGCGGCCGCCTGTTTTTT.

The chain carries TRBV7-9 and TRBJ1-4; a possible D gene is TRBD1 (6 bases). This CDR3 is 16 amino acids long. The V gene lost 0 bases and the J gene lost 3 bases, with 11 bases spanning the gap. Germline V gives CDR1 SEHNR, CDR2 FQNEAQ (reference sequence). This chain's CDR3 is CASSLAGTSANEKLFF. The CDR3 DNA follows: TGTGCCAGCAGCTTAGCCGGGACATCGGCTAATGAAAAACTGTTTTTT.

The chain has TRBV5-4 and TRBJ2-5; the match to TRBD1 covers 8 bases. The V and J ends lost 1 base and 0 bases, in that order; junction bases with no gene match: 2. The germline CDR1 and CDR2 sequences are SGHNT and YYREEE (reference sequence). This CDR3 spans 15 amino acids. CDR3 region: CASSLPGGYQETQYF. In DNA, the CDR3 is TGTGCCAGCAGCTTGCCAGGGGGCTACCAAGAGACCCAGTACTTC.

This clonotype was recorded at least ten times. The rearrangement joins TRBV9 to TRBJ2-1; 9 bases line up with TRBD1. CDR3 length: 16 amino acids. In germline, CDR1 is SGDLS, CDR2 YYNGEE. The V gene end was trimmed by 3 bases and the J gene end by 7 bases; junction bases not matched to a gene: 11. CDR3 in DNA: TGTGCCAGCAGCGGCTGGCGGGACAGGGTCTTAAATGAGCAGTTCTTC. Its translation is CASSGWRDRVLNEQFF.

There are a few counts of this clonotype. The V call is TRBV12-3 or TRBV12-4, the J call TRBJ2-7, with 9 bases that match TRBD1. The length of the CDR3 is 15 residues. With V trimmed by 6 bases and J by 6 bases, 12 bases remained unmatched. CDR3 region: CASRRTGDDLSEQYF. The CDR3 DNA reads as TGTGCCAGCAGGCGGACAGGGGACGACCTATCCGAGCAGTACTTC.

This clonotype occurred a few times. V is TRBV25-1 and J is TRBJ2-5; tentatively, D is TRBD1 (6 bases). V lost 8 bases and J lost 0, with 13 bases in between. Looked up from germline, CDR1 is MGHDK and CDR2 is SYGVNS. The CDR3 consists of 14 residues. The CDR3 DNA reads as TGTGCCAGCTCGATAGGGGGACACCAAGAGACCCAGTACTTC. It translates to CASSIGGHQETQYF.

The chain couples TRBV19 to TRBJ2-7; possibly TRBD2 for D (6 bases). Deletions cut 2 bases from V and 2 bases from J, with 13 bases between. The germline V gene encodes CDR1 LNHDA and CDR2 SQIVND (reference sequence). This CDR3 is built from 15 residues. The CDR3 reads CASSIRSPGAYEQYF. CDR3 sequence (DNA): TGTGCCAGTAGTATAAGGTCCCCGGGAGCCTACGAGCAGTACTTC.

With regard to this clonotype: A much more abundant neighbour one base away suggests this may be a read error. This chain connects TRBV12-3 or TRBV12-4 to TRBJ1-1; D gene ambiguous. The CDR3 is made up of 15 amino acids. CDR3 sequence reads: CASSLRRVADTEALF. The CDR3 nucleotides read TGTGCCAGCAGTTTGAGGAGGGTGGCCGACACTGAAGCTTTGTTT.